The clone carrying this T cell receptor (beta chain) has just a few counts. Its specificity is unknown. This sample is part of a study of vaccination effects on CD4 cells after COVID-19. Antigen-specific CD4+ T cells were first expanded with viral peptide pools by the ViraFEST assay and only then sequenced. Following 10 days of culture, CD4+ T cells were isolated. Testing of the vaccine recipients showed negative nucleocapsid antibodies and no prior SARS-CoV-2 infection. Wells of two million PBMC each were grown with roughly 10 IU/ml IL-2 and 8.5 to 10 ug/ml peptides. Germline lookup yields CDR1 LNHDA and CDR2 SQIVND (reference sequence). The V gene end was trimmed by 1 base and the J gene end by 2 bases; junction bases not matched to a gene: 1. The CDR3 consists of 16 residues. Findings and limits, study-wide: Late in the post-vaccination period, infection-induced and vaccine-induced clones underwent marked clonal contraction. Cross-reaction with common cold coronaviruses was seen in only 1 of 255 vaccine-induced clones from healthy vaccinees. Recruitment yielded few convalescent patients, and the study had no early post-infection timepoints.

Sequencing was performed with immunoSEQ multiplex PCR; in TCRdb, only in-frame clones are kept and a portion is missing. The table shows around 63,000 clones, with approximately 71% occurring only once. The sample was CD4+ T cells from PBMCs cultured with HCoV-OC43 spike peptides, taken before COVID-19 vaccination. The subset here: HCoV-OC43 spike overlapping peptide pool stimulation. The receptor comes from a human donor who received a COVID-19 vaccine. This sequence joins TRBV19 and TRBJ2-4; 11 bases match TRBD2. The CDR3, as DNA: TGTGCCAGTAGTATAGGACTAGCGGGGTCCAAAAACATTCAGTACTTC. Residues: CASSIGLAGSKNIQYF. Looking up the rest from reference TRBV19 and TRBJ2-4 gives the full variable domain: DGGITQSPKYLFRKEGQNVTLSCEQNLNHDAMYWYRQDPGQGLRLIYYSQIVNDFQKGDIAEGYSVSREKKESFPLTVTSAQKNPTAFYLCASSIGLAGSKNIQYFGAGTRLSVL.